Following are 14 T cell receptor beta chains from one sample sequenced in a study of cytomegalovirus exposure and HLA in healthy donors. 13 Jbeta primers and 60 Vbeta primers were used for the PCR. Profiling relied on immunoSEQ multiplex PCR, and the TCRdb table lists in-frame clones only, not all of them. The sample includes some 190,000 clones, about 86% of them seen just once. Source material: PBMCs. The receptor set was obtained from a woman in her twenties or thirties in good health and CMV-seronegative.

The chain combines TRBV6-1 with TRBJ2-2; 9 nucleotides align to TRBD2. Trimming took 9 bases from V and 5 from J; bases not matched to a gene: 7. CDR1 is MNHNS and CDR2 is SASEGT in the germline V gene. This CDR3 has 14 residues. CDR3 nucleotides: TGTGCCAGTAGCGGGGGTAGTGAGACCGGGGAGCTGTTTTTT. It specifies CASSGGSETGELFF.

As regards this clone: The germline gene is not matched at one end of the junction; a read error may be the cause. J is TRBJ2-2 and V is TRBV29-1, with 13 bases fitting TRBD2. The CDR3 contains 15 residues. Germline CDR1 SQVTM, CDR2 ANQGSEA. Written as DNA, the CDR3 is TGCAACGTTCTTCCGGGACTAGCGGGGACCGGGGAGCTGTTTTTT. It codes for CNVLPGLAGTGELFF.

For the CDR3, the DNA is TGTGCCAGCAGTGAAGGCGGGTCGGGGGGGCCGAATGAGCAGTTCTTC. Translating it yields CASSEGGSGGPNEQFF. J is TRBJ2-1 and V is TRBV6-1, with 8 bases lining up with TRBD2. This CDR3 is 16 amino acids long. Germline trimming cut 1 base from V and 7 bases from J; bases unmatched to any gene: 9. The V gene's germline CDR1 is MNHNS and CDR2 SASEGT.

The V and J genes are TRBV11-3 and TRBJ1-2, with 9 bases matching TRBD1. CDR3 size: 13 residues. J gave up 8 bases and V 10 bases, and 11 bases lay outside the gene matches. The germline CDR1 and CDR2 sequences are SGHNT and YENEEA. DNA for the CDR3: TGTGCCACCGAGCCGGGACAGGGACGGGGCTACACCTTC. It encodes CATEPGQGRGYTF.

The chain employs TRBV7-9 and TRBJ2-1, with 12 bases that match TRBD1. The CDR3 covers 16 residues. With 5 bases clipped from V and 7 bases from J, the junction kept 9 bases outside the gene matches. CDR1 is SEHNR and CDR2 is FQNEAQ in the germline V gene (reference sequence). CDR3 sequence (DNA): TGTGCCAGCAGCCGTACTCGGGACAGGGGGCTTAATGAGCAGTTCTTC. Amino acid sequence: CASSRTRDRGLNEQFF.

DNA for the CDR3: TGTGCCAGCAGCCAACTAGCGGGAGGGGCTGGTGAGCAGTTCTTC. This encodes CASSQLAGGAGEQFF. The chain couples TRBV7-9 to TRBJ2-1; 13 bases fit TRBD2. Germline trimming cut 5 bases from V and 9 bases from J; bases unmatched to any gene: 7. There are 15 residues in the CDR3. Germline-derived CDR1 and CDR2 are SEHNR and FQNEAQ (reference sequence).

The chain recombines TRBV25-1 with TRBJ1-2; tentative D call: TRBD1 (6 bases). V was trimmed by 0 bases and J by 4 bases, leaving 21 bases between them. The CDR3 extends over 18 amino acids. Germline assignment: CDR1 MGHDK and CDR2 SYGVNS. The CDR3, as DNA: TGTGCCAGCAGTGAATACCACAAAGGGCCGGACAGCATCTATGGCTACACCTTC. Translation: CASSEYHKGPDSIYGYTF.

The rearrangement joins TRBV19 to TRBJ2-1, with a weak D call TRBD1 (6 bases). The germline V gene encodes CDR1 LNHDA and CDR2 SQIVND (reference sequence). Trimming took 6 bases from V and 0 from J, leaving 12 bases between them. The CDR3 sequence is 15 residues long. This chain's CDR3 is CASRTEDSSYNEQFF. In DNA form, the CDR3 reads TGTGCCAGTAGGACTGAGGACAGCTCCTACAATGAGCAGTTCTTC.

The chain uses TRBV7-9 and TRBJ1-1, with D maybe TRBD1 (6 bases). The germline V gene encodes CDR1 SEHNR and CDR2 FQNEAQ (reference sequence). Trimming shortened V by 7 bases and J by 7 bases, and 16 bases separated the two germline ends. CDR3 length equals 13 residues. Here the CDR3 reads CASTIGGADEAFF. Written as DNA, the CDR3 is TGTGCCAGCACCATAGGGGGGGCAGATGAAGCTTTCTTT.

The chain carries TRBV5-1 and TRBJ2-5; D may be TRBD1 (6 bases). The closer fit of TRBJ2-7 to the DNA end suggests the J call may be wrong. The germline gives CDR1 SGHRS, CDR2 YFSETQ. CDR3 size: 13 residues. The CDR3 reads CASSSTGSDEQYF. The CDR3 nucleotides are TGCGCCAGCAGCTCAACAGGGTCCGACGAGCAGTACTTC.

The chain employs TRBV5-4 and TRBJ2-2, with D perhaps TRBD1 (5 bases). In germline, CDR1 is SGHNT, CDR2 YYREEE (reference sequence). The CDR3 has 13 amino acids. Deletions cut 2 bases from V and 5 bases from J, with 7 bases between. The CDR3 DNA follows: TGTGCCAGCAGCTTCAGGACAACCGGGGAGCTGTTTTTT. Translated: CASSFRTTGELFF. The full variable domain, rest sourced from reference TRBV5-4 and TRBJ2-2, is ETGVTQSPTHLIKTRGQQVTLRCSSQSGHNTVSWYQQALGQGPQFIFQYYREEENGRGNFPPRFSGLQFPNYSSELNVNALELDDSALYLCASSFRTTGELFFGEGSRLTVL.

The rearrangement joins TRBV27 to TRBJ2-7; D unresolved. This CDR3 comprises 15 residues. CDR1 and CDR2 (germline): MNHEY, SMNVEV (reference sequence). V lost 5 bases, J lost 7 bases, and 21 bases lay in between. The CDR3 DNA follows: TGTGCCAGCAGTCCTCGCGCTATTGGTGTATGGGAGCAGTACTTC. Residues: CASSPRAIGVWEQYF.

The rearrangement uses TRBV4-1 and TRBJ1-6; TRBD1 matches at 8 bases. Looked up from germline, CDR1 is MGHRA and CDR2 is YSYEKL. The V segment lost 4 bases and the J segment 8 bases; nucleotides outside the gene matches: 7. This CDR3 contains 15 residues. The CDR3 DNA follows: TGCGCCAGCAGCCCCGGACAGGGAAAGGATTCACCCCTCCACTTT. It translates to CASSPGQGKDSPLHF.

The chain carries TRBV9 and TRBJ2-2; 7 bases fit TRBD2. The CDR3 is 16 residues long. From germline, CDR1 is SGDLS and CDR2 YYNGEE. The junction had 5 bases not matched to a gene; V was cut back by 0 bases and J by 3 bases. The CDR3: CASSVGVGGDTGELFF. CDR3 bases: TGTGCCAGCAGCGTAGGGGTGGGAGGGGACACCGGGGAGCTGTTTTTT. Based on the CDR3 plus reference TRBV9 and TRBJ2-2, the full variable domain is DSGVTQTPKHLITATGQRVTLRCSPRSGDLSVYWYQQSLDQGLQFLIQYYNGEERAKGNILERFSAQQFPDLHSELNLSSLELGDSALYFCASSVGVGGDTGELFFGEGSRLTVL.